This entry concerns a single T cell receptor beta chain. This entry comes from a study of TIL therapy for anti-PD-1-resistant metastatic lung cancer. Study-level background: Median tumor PD-L1 proportion score was about 6%.

Germline CDR1 reads SNHLY; CDR2 reads FYNNEI. The CDR3 consists of 14 residues. The V segment lost 7 bases and the J segment 5 bases; nucleotides outside the gene matches: 10. Time point indicated: pre-treatment sample, taken before nivolumab and TIL therapy. Most excised metastases sampled were pleural nodules or supraclavicular lymph nodes. The immunoSEQ assay was v3. Profiling relied on immunoSEQ multiplex PCR, and the TCRdb table lists in-frame clones only, not all of them. The repertoire includes under 100,000 clones, roughly two thirds of them detected once, and approximately 11% sits in the top ten.

The clonotype originates from a person aged 25-80 years with non-small cell lung cancer. This sample comprised tumor tissue, obtained at baseline. V usage is TRBV2 and J usage is TRBJ2-7; 8 bases match TRBD1. The CDR3 bases are TGTGCCAGCAAAACTCAGGGGGCCCGGGACGAGCAGTACTTC. Its protein is CASKTQGARDEQYF.